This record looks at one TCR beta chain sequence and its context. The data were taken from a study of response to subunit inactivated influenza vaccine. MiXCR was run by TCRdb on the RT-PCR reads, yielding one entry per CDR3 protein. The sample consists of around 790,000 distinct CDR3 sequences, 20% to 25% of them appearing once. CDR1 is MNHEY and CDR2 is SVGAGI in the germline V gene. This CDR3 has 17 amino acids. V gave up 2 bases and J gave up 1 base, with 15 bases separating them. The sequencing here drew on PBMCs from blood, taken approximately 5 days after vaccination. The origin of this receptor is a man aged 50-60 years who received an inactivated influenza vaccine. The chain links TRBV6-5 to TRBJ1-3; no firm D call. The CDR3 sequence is CASSYVLSGSSGNTIYF. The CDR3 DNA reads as TGTGCCAGCAGTTACGTCTTGTCTGGGAGTTCTGGAAACACCATATATTTT.